Following are 21 T cell receptor beta chains from one sample sequenced in a study of shared clonotypes between healthy human individuals. This table comes from immunoSEQ multiplex PCR, and its TCRdb copy is limited to in-frame clones, with some not included. The sample holds about 460,000 clones, around 77% seen once. Source material: PBMCs. These TCRs come from a woman aged 40 to 49 in good health. Some clones in this sample may be carry-over from other donors' samples.

The V gene is TRBV19, the J gene TRBJ1-4, with D hard to call. This CDR3 region has 14 residues. V lost 3 bases and J 3 bases, leaving 8 bases between the germline ends. Per the germline V gene, CDR1 is LNHDA and CDR2 is SQIVND (reference sequence). The CDR3: CASSIGSANEKLFF. The CDR3 DNA reads TGTGCCAGTAGTATCGGTAGCGCTAATGAAAAACTGTTTTTT.

This clone was seen repeatedly, ten times or more. The chain joins TRBV19 to TRBJ2-7; 11 nucleotides line up with TRBD2. The germline CDR1 and CDR2 sequences are LNHDA and SQIVND (reference sequence). Unmatched junction bases numbered 7, after V lost 4 bases and J lost 5 bases. This CDR3 has 15 residues. The CDR3 region is CASSTPGLAANEQYF. For the CDR3, the DNA is TGTGCCAGTAGTACTCCGGGACTAGCGGCAAACGAGCAGTACTTC.

This chain links TRBV10-1 with TRBJ2-7, with 7 bases lining up with TRBD1. J gave up 3 bases and V 4 bases, and 3 bases lay outside the gene matches. The CDR3 runs 13 residues. The germline gives CDR1 WNHNN, CDR2 SYGVQD (reference sequence). The CDR3 reads CASSGDRNYEQYF. In DNA form, the CDR3 reads TGCGCCAGCAGTGGGGACAGAAACTACGAGCAGTACTTC.

The chain couples TRBV27 to TRBJ2-7, with TRBD2 matching over 15 bases. The CDR3 sequence is 18 residues long. J lost 5 bases, V lost 5 bases, and 13 bases had no gene match. Germline V lookup: CDR1 MNHEY, CDR2 SMNVEV (reference sequence). The CDR3 DNA sequence: TGTGCCAGCAGTGGAGGACTAGCGGGAGGGCCTGGGGCTAACGAGCAGTACTTC. It encodes CASSGGLAGGPGANEQYF.

This clone occurred once. Since a far larger clone is one base different, this is likely a read error. The sample holds other DNA sequences that translate to the same CDR3. V and J are TRBV2 and TRBJ1-3; the D is unclear. Per the germline V gene, CDR1 is SNHLY and CDR2 is FYNNEI. The CDR3 covers 13 residues. CDR3 residues: CATQARSGNTIYF. The CDR3 DNA reads as TGCGCCACCCAGGCCCGCTCTGGAAACACCATATATTTT.

This clone was seen just once. A clone one base away is much larger, so this may be a read error. At the DNA level, this CDR3 is encoded by other sequences in the same sample as well. The chain couples TRBV30 to TRBJ2-2, with D maybe TRBD2 (5 bases). Germline-derived CDR1 and CDR2 are GTSNPN and SVGIG (reference sequence). The CDR3 has 15 amino acids. The CDR3 spells CAWSDGLWCHRGAVF. In DNA, the CDR3 is TGTGCCTGGAGCGACGGACTTTGGTGCCACCGGGGAGCCGTTTTT.

The chain has TRBV4-1 and TRBJ2-7; 8 bases line up with TRBD2. The ends lost 0 bases at V and 2 bases at J; junction bases unmatched: 3. The length of the CDR3 is 15 residues. In germline, CDR1 is MGHRA, CDR2 YSYEKL. The CDR3 DNA reads as TGCGCCAGCAGCCAAGATATAGCGGGAACCTACGAGCAGTACTTC. It is translated as CASSQDIAGTYEQYF.

The chain employs TRBV27 and TRBJ2-7, with 8 bases that match TRBD1. J was trimmed by 1 base and V by 4 bases; bases with no gene match: 6. Germline assignment: CDR1 MNHEY and CDR2 SMNVEV (reference sequence). The CDR3 contains 15 residues. The CDR3 DNA sequence: TGTGCCAGCAGTTACGCCGGGACAGGTTCCTACGAGCAGTACTTC. It translates to CASSYAGTGSYEQYF.

A remark on this clone: With only one base between it and a far larger clone, this is likely a read error. The J gene is TRBJ1-1, the V gene TRBV28, with D tentatively TRBD1 (5 bases). The CDR3 sequence is 14 residues long. CDR1 and CDR2 from the germline V gene are MDHEN and SYDVKM. V dropped 2 bases and J dropped 5 bases, with 12 bases sitting between them. Here the CDR3 DNA reads TGTGCCAGCAGTTTAGGGGGGTTTGAGACTGAAGCTTTCTTT. Its protein product is CASSLGGFETEAFF.

About this clone itself: Other DNA variants within this sample encode the same CDR3. The chain recombines TRBV9 with TRBJ2-1; D gene unclear. V dropped 0 bases and J dropped 1 base, with 5 bases sitting between them. CDR1 is SGDLS, CDR2 YYNGEE, per germline. The CDR3 is made up of 14 amino acids. The CDR3 loop is CASSVASSYNEQFF. CDR3 nucleotides: TGTGCCAGCAGCGTAGCGAGTTCCTACAATGAGCAGTTCTTC.

This clone showed up just once. This chain links TRBV11-2 with TRBJ1-1; D ambiguous. Per germline, CDR1 SGHAT and CDR2 FQNNGV. Trimming stripped 1 base from V and 3 bases from J, with 9 bases between. The CDR3 has 14 amino acids. In DNA, the CDR3 is TGTGCCAGCAGCTTAGGAGAGACGCACACTGAAGCTTTCTTT. Protein: CASSLGETHTEAFF.

In this sample, this clone turned up a few times. The chain links TRBV11-1 to TRBJ2-7; D possibly corresponds to TRBD1 (5 bases). Trimming stripped 3 bases from V and 2 bases from J, with 23 bases between. This CDR3 is built from 18 residues. Germline CDR1 and CDR2: SGHAT and FQDESV (reference sequence). Here the CDR3 reads CASSFDLPQERQTYEQYF. CDR3 nucleotides: TGTGCCAGCAGCTTCGATCTCCCCCAGGAACGACAGACCTACGAGCAGTACTTC.

The rearrangement uses TRBV28 and TRBJ2-5; D gene uncertain. The CDR3 extends over 14 amino acids. Germline CDR1 is MDHEN and CDR2 is SYDVKM. V lost 7 bases to trimming and J lost 4 bases, with 16 bases between them. The CDR3 spells CASTKRLIGETQYF. In DNA form, the CDR3 reads TGTGCCAGCACCAAGAGGTTGATAGGAGAGACCCAGTACTTC.

The chain is built from TRBV7-8 and TRBJ2-7; 11 nucleotides agree with TRBD1. The junction had 6 bases not matched to a gene; V was cut back by 3 bases and J by 2 bases. This CDR3 comprises 16 residues. The germline V gene encodes CDR1 SGHVS and CDR2 FQNEAQ. In nucleotides, the CDR3 is TGTGCCAGCAGCTTTACCCCGGGACAGGGGGCCTACGAGCAGTACTTC. Protein product: CASSFTPGQGAYEQYF.

The CDR3 region has the DNA TGTGCCAGCTCACCACAGGGTCTCTACGAGCAGTACTTC. It specifies CASSPQGLYEQYF. The V gene is TRBV18, the J gene TRBJ2-7; D is unresolved. The CDR3 sequence is 13 residues long. V shed 1 base and J shed 3 bases, with 7 bases lying between them. Germline V gene lookup returns CDR1 KGHSH and CDR2 LQKENI. Complete variable domain (other parts from reference TRBV18 and TRBJ2-7): NAGVMQNPRHLVRRRGQEARLRCSPMKGHSHVYWYRQLPEEGLKFMVYLQKENIIDESGMPKERFSAEFPKEGPSILRIQQVVRGDSAAYFCASSPQGLYEQYFGPGTRLTVT.

The chain recombines TRBV5-1 with TRBJ2-3; no clear D gene. This CDR3 comprises 14 residues. Trimming left V 2 bases short and J 4 bases short, with 11 bases between. Germline assignment: CDR1 SGHRS and CDR2 YFSETQ. The CDR3 reads CASSLVRSADTQYF. The CDR3 nucleotides read TGCGCCAGCAGCTTAGTCCGGTCGGCAGATACGCAGTATTTT.

The chain has TRBV28 and TRBJ2-7, with 11 bases lining up with TRBD2. The CDR3 loop spans 16 amino acids. Germline V gene sequence: CDR1 MDHEN, CDR2 SYDVKM. V was clipped by 1 base and J by 6 bases; unmatched bases: 8. The CDR3 DNA sequence: TGTGCCAGCAGTTTATCGTCCATACTAGCGGGAGCCGAGCAGTACTTC. Its translation is CASSLSSILAGAEQYF.

V is TRBV29-1 and J is TRBJ2-7, with a weak D call TRBD1 (6 bases). Germline V gene sequence: CDR1 SQVTM, CDR2 ANQGSEA. CDR3 length equals 13 residues. V was clipped by 4 bases and J by 6 bases, with 16 bases between them. The CDR3 protein is CSVGQAHAGEQYF. CDR3 bases: TGCAGCGTTGGACAGGCCCATGCAGGCGAGCAGTACTTC.

The chain recombines TRBV5-1 with TRBJ2-5, with 9 bases lining up with TRBD1. The CDR3 is made up of 14 amino acids. V was clipped by 3 bases and J by 4 bases; unmatched bases: 4. The germline gives CDR1 SGHRS, CDR2 YFSETQ. CDR3 sequence: CASSSQGAGETQYF. The CDR3 region has the DNA TGCGCCAGCAGCTCACAGGGGGCTGGAGAGACCCAGTACTTC.

For this clone: Since a far larger clone is one base different, this is likely a read error. The rearrangement uses TRBV27 and TRBJ2-7; 9 bases are a match to TRBD1. CDR3 length equals 15 residues. Germline V CDR1 and CDR2: MNHEY, SMNVEV (reference sequence). J gave up 3 bases and V 4 bases, and 7 bases lay outside the gene matches. As DNA, the CDR3 is TGTGCCAGCAGTTCAACCGGGACAGGGATCTACGAGCAGTACTTC. Translated: CASSSTGTGIYEQYF.

The rearrangement links TRBV5-5 to TRBJ2-7; 9 bases line up with TRBD2. The CDR3 loop spans 15 amino acids. CDR1 SGHKS and CDR2 YYEKEE come from the germline V gene (reference sequence). With V trimmed by 3 bases and J by 5 bases, 9 bases remained unmatched. CDR3 sequence reads: CASSSPTSGRDEQYF. DNA for the CDR3: TGTGCCAGCAGCTCCCCGACTAGCGGCAGGGACGAGCAGTACTTC. Filled out from reference TRBV5-5 and TRBJ2-7, the complete variable domain reads DAGVTQSPTHLIKTRGQQVTLRCSPISGHKSVSWYQQVLGQGPQFIFQYYEKEERGRGNFPDRFSARQFPNYSSELNVNALLLGDSALYLCASSSPTSGRDEQYFGPGTRLTVT.